Below are 5 T cell receptor beta chains sequenced from a single sample in a study of blood T cell repertoires in COVID-19. Measured with immunoSEQ multiplex PCR; TCRdb has only the in-frame clones, and not every one. Among 80,000 or so clones, roughly 80% were seen once, and the ten largest hold 9.9%. The sample was peripheral blood. The origin of the receptors is a human donor in a cohort sampled during active COVID-19.

This clone was seen just once. The V gene is TRBV19, the J gene TRBJ1-2, with TRBD1 matching 10 bases. V lost 6 bases and J lost 0; bases outside the gene matches: 13. The CDR3 is 18 amino acids. Germline values: CDR1 LNHDA, CDR2 SQIVND (reference sequence). CDR3 region: CASSAGGQGLRANYGYTF. The DNA for the CDR3 is TGTGCCAGTAGCGCCGGGGGACAGGGGTTAAGAGCTAACTATGGCTACACCTTC.

This chain joins TRBV28 and TRBJ1-6; TRBD1 might be the D (6 bases). The ends were cut back, 4 bases at V and 9 bases at J, with 16 bases in the middle. The CDR3 totals 15 residues. The germline V gene has CDR1 MDHEN and CDR2 SYDVKM. The DNA of the CDR3 is TGTGCCAGCAGTTCCTCGGACAGAGTCGGTTCACCCCTCCACTTT. Protein: CASSSSDRVGSPLHF.

The chain has TRBV2 and TRBJ1-1; TRBD1 might be the D (5 bases). Germline loops: CDR1 SNHLY, CDR2 FYNNEI. CDR3 length: 13 amino acids. The V end lost 4 bases, the J end lost 0 bases, and 6 bases lay between the germline ends. DNA for the CDR3: TGTGCCAGCAGTGCACAGGTGAACACTGAAGCTTTCTTT. This gives the protein CASSAQVNTEAFF.

This clone was seen more than once but under ten times. The rearrangement joins TRBV6-2 or TRBV6-3 to TRBJ1-5, with D possibly TRBD1 on 6 matching bases. The CDR3 has 16 amino acids. Trimming stripped 6 bases from V and 7 bases from J, with 22 bases between. CDR1 is MNHEY, CDR2 SVGEGT, per germline. The CDR3 nucleotides are TGTGCCAGCAGCCAGGCGACGGGGGGCGTCTGGCAGCCCCAGCATTTT. It yields the protein CASSQATGGVWQPQHF.

This clone was counted a single time. The rearrangement links TRBV7-9 to TRBJ2-5; TRBD2 aligns across 11 bases. V lost 2 bases to trimming and J lost 1 base; unmatched junction nucleotides: 0. The CDR3 is 15 amino acids. Per germline, CDR1 SEHNR and CDR2 FQNEAQ (reference sequence). The CDR3 protein is CASSLLAGGQETQYF. The CDR3 DNA sequence: TGTGCCAGCAGCTTACTAGCGGGGGGCCAAGAGACCCAGTACTTC.